This entry describes one T cell receptor beta chain. Its antigen is unknown. The sample originates from a study of T cell responses to AZD1222 COVID-19 vaccine. V lost 5 bases, J lost 1 base, and 9 bases lay in between. Germline V gene data show CDR1 as SGHRS and CDR2 as YFSETQ. This CDR3 contains 13 residues. Assay used: immunoSEQ multiplex PCR; TCRdb lists only in-frame clones, some missing. The repertoire has roughly 100,000 clones, 90% of them found once; the top ten carry 26%. Study findings and constraints: Without day 14 samples, only post-peak T cell repertoires were studied. Two AZD1222 administrations were followed by greater Spike-specific TCR breadth and depth. Close to half of all spike-specific TCRs reportedly target regions of the variants that are unmutated. Baseline seropositives among AZD1222 recipients totaled only five or six.

This chain connects TRBV5-1 to TRBJ1-1; D is perhaps TRBD1 (5 bases). This sequence was found in an adult in good health. Source: peripheral blood, taken on day 0 of AZD1222 vaccination. The CDR3: CASSWDGNTEAFF. The DNA of the CDR3 is TGCGCCAGCAGTTGGGACGGGAACACTGAAGCTTTCTTT.